Below, 4 T cell receptor beta chains from the same sample are listed, as sequenced in a study of cytomegalovirus exposure and HLA in healthy donors. The primer mix had 60 Vbeta and 13 Jbeta primers. Assay used: immunoSEQ multiplex PCR; TCRdb lists only in-frame clones, some missing. Of roughly 160,000 clones listed, roughly 87% are singletons. The sample taken for sequencing was PBMCs. Receptors originate from a woman aged 30 to 39 in good health and CMV-seronegative.

V is TRBV2 and J is TRBJ1-4, with 8 bases identical to TRBD1. Germline CDR1 SNHLY, CDR2 FYNNEI. Germline trimming cut 6 bases from V and 8 bases from J; bases unmatched to any gene: 8. CDR3 size: 14 residues. CDR3 nucleotides: TGTGCCAGCAGCGACGACAGGGGAGAGGAAAAACTGTTTTTT. Translated: CASSDDRGEEKLFF.

The chain uses TRBV18 and TRBJ2-5; D is uncertain. Germline assignment: CDR1 KGHSH and CDR2 LQKENI. The CDR3 is 13 amino acids. The germline V and J ends were trimmed by 8 bases and 2 bases, with 12 bases remaining between them. The CDR3 reads CASLESQQETQYF. As DNA, the CDR3 is TGTGCCAGCCTCGAGTCTCAACAAGAGACCCAGTACTTC.

The chain combines TRBV5-1 with TRBJ2-2; no definite D call. The CDR3 is 14 amino acids. Germline CDR1 is SGHRS and CDR2 is YFSETQ. Trimming took off 4 bases at V and 6 bases at J, with 13 bases between the two ends. Here the CDR3 reads CASSPQKLAGELFF. CDR3 in DNA: TGCGCCAGCAGCCCCCAGAAATTGGCCGGGGAGCTGTTTTTT.

The rearrangement uses TRBV6-6 and TRBJ1-2; the match to TRBD1 covers 7 bases. Losses at the gene ends were 6 bases for V and 8 bases for J; bases not matched to a gene: 15. The CDR3 contains 15 residues. Germline CDR1 is MNHNY and CDR2 is SVGAGI (reference sequence). The CDR3 coding sequence is TGTGCCAGCAGGGGCCCCGGACAGGTAGCTCGGGGCTACACCTTC. Protein product: CASRGPGQVARGYTF.